This T cell receptor (beta chain) was identified in a study of control samples from healthy donors and cancer patients. Here immunoSEQ multiplex PCR was the method, and the copy in TCRdb shows in-frame clones only, minus some. The data show approximately 120,000 clones, with 90% seen just once and 4.4% held by the top ten. The source material was blood. This TCR derives from a human donor in good health. The donor label of this sample is uncertain.

The CDR3: CASNQGAGEIGELFF. DNA for the CDR3: TGTGCCAGTAACCAGGGGGCGGGAGAGATCGGGGAGCTGTTTTTT. The chain couples TRBV19 to TRBJ2-2; tentative D call: TRBD1 (8 bases). The germline CDR1 and CDR2 sequences are LNHDA and SQIVND (reference sequence). The CDR3 totals 15 residues. V lost 7 bases, J lost 7 bases, and 19 bases lay in between.